This T cell receptor beta chain was observed in a study of blood T cell repertoires in COVID-19. At the level of the study: Italy, Spain and the United States were the sources of the convalescent and acute COVID-19 samples. Sample material is recorded as cDNA or gDNA derived from T cells, B-cell-depleted T cells, or PBMCs.

The Seattle site enrolled patients during active infection and followed them longitudinally. Original processing notes: Amplification from reference gene primers served as the basis for estimated nucleated cell counts. The assay was immunoSEQ multiplex PCR, and TCRdb's table has in-frame clones only and misses some. Clone size and the V and J calls come from that table; the DNA yielded D and trimming. The data contain about 500,000 clones, 89% of them seen just once; the ten biggest clones take up about 0.91%. The germline V and J ends were trimmed by 4 bases and 5 bases, with 9 bases remaining between them. Per the germline V gene, CDR1 is LNHDA and CDR2 is SQIVND (reference sequence). The CDR3 runs to 12 residues.

The receptor was derived from a man aged 18 to 29 with COVID-19, enrolled during active disease. Sequenced sample: peripheral blood. The chain combines TRBV19 with TRBJ2-7; D is unresolved. This CDR3 is CASSTRPHEQYF. The CDR3 bases are TGTGCCAGTAGTACGCGTCCACACGAGCAGTACTTC.